The 15 T cell receptor beta chains below all came from one sample that was sequenced in a study of Ad26.COV2.S vaccination and SARS-CoV-2 variants. Profiling relied on immunoSEQ multiplex PCR, and the TCRdb table lists in-frame clones only, not all of them. The repertoire has about 350,000 clones, under 95% of them found once; the top ten carry 3% to 5%. Source: peripheral blood, taken after recovery from COVID-19. The receptors originated from a human donor who had recovered from COVID-19.

The rearrangement links TRBV9 to TRBJ1-2; 7 bases align to TRBD1. The CDR3 is made up of 14 amino acids. V was pared by 0 bases and J by 4 bases, with 3 bases of the junction left unmatched. CDR1 is SGDLS, CDR2 YYNGEE, per germline. The CDR3 is CASSVEGASYGYTF. The CDR3 DNA reads as TGTGCCAGCAGCGTAGAGGGGGCGAGCTATGGCTACACCTTC.

This clone has just one count. The chain combines TRBV10-1 with TRBJ2-3; TRBD2 matches 8 bases. J gave up 5 bases and V 5 bases, and 9 bases lay outside the gene matches. The CDR3 sequence is 15 residues long. Germline CDR1 WNHNN, CDR2 SYGVQD (reference sequence). The CDR3 sequence is CASSPRGGQRDTQYF. As DNA, the CDR3 is TGCGCCAGCAGTCCTCGGGGGGGCCAAAGAGATACGCAGTATTTT.

The chain couples TRBV6-6 to TRBJ1-2; a weak D match, TRBD1 (5 bases). Germline values: CDR1 MNHNY, CDR2 SVGAGI (reference sequence). CDR3 size: 16 residues. V was shortened by 2 bases and J by 0 bases, with 13 bases between the two germline ends. The CDR3 loop reads CASSYNRDATNYGYTF. CDR3 DNA sequence: TGTGCCAGCAGTTACAATCGGGACGCTACTAACTATGGCTACACCTTC.

The chain has TRBV2 and TRBJ1-1, with D unclear. The CDR3 contains 14 residues. Germline assignment: CDR1 SNHLY and CDR2 FYNNEI. V lost 7 bases and J 5 bases, leaving 17 bases between the germline ends. The CDR3 is CASTSPFSVTEAFF. The CDR3 DNA reads as TGTGCCAGCACATCTCCGTTTTCTGTTACTGAAGCTTTCTTT.

The chain employs TRBV13 and TRBJ1-3, with TRBD1 matching 7 bases. This CDR3 has 17 amino acids. Germline V gene lookup returns CDR1 PRHDT and CDR2 FYEKMQ (reference sequence). The trim removed 5 bases at V and 0 bases at J, leaving 10 bases unmatched. The CDR3 region has the DNA TGTGCCAGCAGCATGAGCCTAAGGGGGCCCTCTGGAAACACCATATATTTT. Its protein product is CASSMSLRGPSGNTIYF.

The chain couples TRBV10-3 to TRBJ2-5; 7 bases agree with TRBD1. V dropped 8 bases and J dropped 0; count of bases not matched to a gene: 3. CDR1 and CDR2 (germline): ENHRY, SYGVKD. There are 13 residues in the CDR3. CDR3 sequence: CAIQGDNQETQYF. In nucleotides, the CDR3 is TGTGCCATCCAGGGGGACAACCAAGAGACCCAGTACTTC.

The chain recombines TRBV2 with TRBJ1-2; weak D call: TRBD1 (6 bases). This CDR3 has 15 amino acids. Trimming pared 5 bases from V and 6 bases from J, leaving 19 bases between. From germline, CDR1 is SNHLY and CDR2 FYNNEI. CDR3: CASSSDRPYGHGYTF. The CDR3 DNA follows: TGTGCCAGCAGTTCAGACAGGCCCTACGGGCATGGCTACACCTTC. Supplemented by reference TRBV2 and TRBJ1-2, the full variable domain reads EPEVTQTPSHQVTQMGQEVILRCVPISNHLYFYWYRQILGQKVEFLVSFYNNEISEKSEIFDDQFSVERPDGSNFTLKIRSTKLEDSAMYFCASSSDRPYGHGYTFGSGTRLTVV.

The chain is built from TRBV9 and TRBJ2-5; no clear D. Between the trimmed V and J ends, which lost 5 bases and 5 bases, there was a span of 4 bases. This CDR3 contains 10 residues. CDR1 SGDLS and CDR2 YYNGEE come from the germline V gene. CDR3 nucleotide sequence: TGTGCCAGCAGTGGGGAGACCCAGTACTTC. Amino acid sequence: CASSGETQYF.

This clone was counted a single time. This chain links TRBV15 with TRBJ1-1; D unresolved. The germline gives CDR1 LNHNV, CDR2 YYDKDF (reference sequence). CDR3 size: 13 residues. With 1 base removed from V and 1 base from J, the gap between germline ends came to 4 bases. For the CDR3, the DNA is TGTGCCACCAGCAGAGTAGAGAACACTGAAGCTTTCTTT. Amino acids: CATSRVENTEAFF.

J is TRBJ1-1 and V is TRBV6-2 or TRBV6-3; D is unresolved. CDR3 length equals 12 residues. Trimming pared 2 bases from V and 4 bases from J, leaving 5 bases between. CDR1 is MNHEY and CDR2 is SVGEGT in the germline V gene. The CDR3 DNA sequence: TGTGCCAGCAGTTACGGGCCCACTGAAGCTTTCTTT. It specifies CASSYGPTEAFF.

Note on this clone: The sample holds other DNA sequences that translate to the same CDR3. The chain recombines TRBV9 with TRBJ2-1; 9 bases fit TRBD2. Germline-derived CDR1 and CDR2 are SGDLS and YYNGEE. The CDR3 is 16 residues long. Germline trimming cut 0 bases from V and 4 bases from J; bases unmatched to any gene: 5. CDR3 in amino acids: CASSVGASGEYNEQFF. The CDR3, as DNA: TGTGCCAGCAGCGTAGGGGCTAGCGGGGAATACAATGAGCAGTTCTTC.

V gene TRBV12-2 combines with J gene TRBJ2-7. TRBV12-2 is an annotated pseudogene. The length of the CDR3 is 17 residues. This CDR3 is CASRFLGSWTDSYEQYF. Here the CDR3 DNA reads TGTGCAAGTCGCTTTCTGGGGTCGTGGACGGACTCCTACGAGCAGTACTTC.

V is TRBV7-9 and J is TRBJ1-4, with D perhaps TRBD1 (5 bases). From germline, CDR1 is SEHNR and CDR2 FQNEAQ (reference sequence). CDR3 length: 14 residues. V was shortened by 5 bases and J by 8 bases, with 15 bases between the two germline ends. This CDR3 is CASSLSAGVEKLFF. The CDR3 DNA reads TGTGCCAGCAGCCTCAGCGCGGGGGTCGAAAAACTGTTTTTT.

The chain links TRBV7-2 to TRBJ2-7; 7 nucleotides match TRBD1. This CDR3 has 14 residues. V was clipped by 4 bases and J by 0 bases; unmatched bases: 3. CDR1 and CDR2 from the germline V gene are SGHTA and FQGNSA. The CDR3 loop is CASSSTGISYEQYF. DNA for the CDR3: TGTGCCAGCAGCTCGACAGGGATCTCCTACGAGCAGTACTTC.

This clone was seen a single time. This chain links TRBV5-1 with TRBJ1-1; D gene ambiguous. This CDR3 contains 13 residues. The germline gives CDR1 SGHRS, CDR2 YFSETQ. V gave up 3 bases and J gave up 3 bases, with 9 bases separating them. The CDR3 DNA reads as TGCGCCAGCAGCTACGGGGAGGACACTGAAGCTTTCTTT. Protein product: CASSYGEDTEAFF. Looking up the rest from reference TRBV5-1 and TRBJ1-1 gives the full variable domain: KAGVTQTPRYLIKTRGQQVTLSCSPISGHRSVSWYQQTPGQGLQFLFEYFSETQRNKGNFPGRFSGRQFSNSRSEMNVSTLELGDSALYLCASSYGEDTEAFFGQGTRLTVV.